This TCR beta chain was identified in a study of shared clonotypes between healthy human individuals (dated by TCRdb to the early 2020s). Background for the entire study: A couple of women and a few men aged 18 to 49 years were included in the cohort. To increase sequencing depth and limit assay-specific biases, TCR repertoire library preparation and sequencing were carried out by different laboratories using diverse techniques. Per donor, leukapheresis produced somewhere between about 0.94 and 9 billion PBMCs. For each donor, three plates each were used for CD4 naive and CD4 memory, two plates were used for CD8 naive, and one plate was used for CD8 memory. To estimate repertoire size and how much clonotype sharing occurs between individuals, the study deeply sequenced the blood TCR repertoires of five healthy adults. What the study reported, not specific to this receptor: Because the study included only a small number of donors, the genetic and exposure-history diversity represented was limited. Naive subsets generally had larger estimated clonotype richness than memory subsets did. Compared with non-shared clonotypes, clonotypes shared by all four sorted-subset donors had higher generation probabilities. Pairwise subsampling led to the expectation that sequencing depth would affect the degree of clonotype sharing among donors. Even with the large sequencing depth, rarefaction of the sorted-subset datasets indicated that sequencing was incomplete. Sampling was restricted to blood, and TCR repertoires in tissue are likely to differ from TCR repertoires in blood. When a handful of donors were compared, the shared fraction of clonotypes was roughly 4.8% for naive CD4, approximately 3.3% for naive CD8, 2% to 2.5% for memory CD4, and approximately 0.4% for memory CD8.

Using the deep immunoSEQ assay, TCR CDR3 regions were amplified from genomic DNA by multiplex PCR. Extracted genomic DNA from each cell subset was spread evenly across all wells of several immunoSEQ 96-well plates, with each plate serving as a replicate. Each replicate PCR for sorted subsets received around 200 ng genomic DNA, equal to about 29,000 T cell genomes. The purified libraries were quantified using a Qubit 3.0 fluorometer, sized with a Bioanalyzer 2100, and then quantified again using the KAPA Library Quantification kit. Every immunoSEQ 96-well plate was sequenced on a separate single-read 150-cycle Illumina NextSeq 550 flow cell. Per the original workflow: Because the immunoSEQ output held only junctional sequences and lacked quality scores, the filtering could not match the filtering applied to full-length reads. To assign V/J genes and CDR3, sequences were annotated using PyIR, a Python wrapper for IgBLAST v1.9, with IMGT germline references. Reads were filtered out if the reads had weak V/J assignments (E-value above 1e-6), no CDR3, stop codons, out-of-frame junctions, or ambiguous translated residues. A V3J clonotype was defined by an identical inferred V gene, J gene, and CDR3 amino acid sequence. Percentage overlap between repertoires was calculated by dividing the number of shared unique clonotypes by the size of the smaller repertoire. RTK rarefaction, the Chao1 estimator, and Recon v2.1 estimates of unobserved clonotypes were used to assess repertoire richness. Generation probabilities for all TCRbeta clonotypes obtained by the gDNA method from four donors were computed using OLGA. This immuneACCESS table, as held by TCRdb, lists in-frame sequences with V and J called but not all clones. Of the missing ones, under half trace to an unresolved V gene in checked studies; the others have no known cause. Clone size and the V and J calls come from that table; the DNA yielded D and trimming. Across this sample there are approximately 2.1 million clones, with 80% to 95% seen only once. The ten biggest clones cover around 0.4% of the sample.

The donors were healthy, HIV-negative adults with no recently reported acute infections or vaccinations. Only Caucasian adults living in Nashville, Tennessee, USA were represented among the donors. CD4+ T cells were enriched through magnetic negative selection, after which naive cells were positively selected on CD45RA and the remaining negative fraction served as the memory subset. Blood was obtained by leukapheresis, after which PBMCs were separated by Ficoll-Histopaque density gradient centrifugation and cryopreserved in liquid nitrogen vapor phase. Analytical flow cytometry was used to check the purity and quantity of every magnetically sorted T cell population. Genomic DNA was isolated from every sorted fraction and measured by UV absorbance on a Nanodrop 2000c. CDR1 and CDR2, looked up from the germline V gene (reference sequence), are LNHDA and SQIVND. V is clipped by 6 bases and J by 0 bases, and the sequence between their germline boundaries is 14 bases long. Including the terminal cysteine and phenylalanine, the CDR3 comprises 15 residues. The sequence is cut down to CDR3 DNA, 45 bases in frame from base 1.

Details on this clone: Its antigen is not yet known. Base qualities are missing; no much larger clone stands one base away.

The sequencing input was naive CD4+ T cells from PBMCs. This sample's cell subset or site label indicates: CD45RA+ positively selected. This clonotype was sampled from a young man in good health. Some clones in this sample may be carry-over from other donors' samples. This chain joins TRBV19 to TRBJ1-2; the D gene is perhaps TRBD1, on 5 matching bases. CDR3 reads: CASSHRGLTNYGYTF. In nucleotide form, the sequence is TGTGCCAGTAGCCACCGGGGACTTACTAACTATGGCTACACCTTC.